A selection of T cell receptor beta chains follows, all from one sample in a study of blood T cell repertoires in COVID-19. Data came from immunoSEQ multiplex PCR; TCRdb stores just in-frame clones and leaves some out. This sample has over 110,000 clones, with over 75% found just once. The sequenced sample was peripheral blood. All receptors come from a man aged 65 to 79 with acute or convalescent COVID-19. CDR3s include the opening cysteine and the closing phenylalanine or tryptophan. A D gene is named only where the DNA matches it firmly. The listing skips clone size in some rows; elsewhere it reads once, few, many or a size class.

>TRBJ2-3|TRBV5-1|NA|NA
CASSLDTGSDTQYF
TGCGCCAGCAGCTTGGATACCGGGAGTGATACGCAGTATTTT
>TRBJ1-1|TRBV27|NA|NA
CASSLRENTEAFF
TGTGCCAGCAGTCTCCGGGAGAACACTGAAGCTTTCTTT
>TRBJ2-3|TRBV9|once|NA
CASSEQPGHVTDTQYF
TGTGCCAGCAGCGAGCAACCGGGACATGTCACAGATACGCAGTATTTT
>TRBJ1-6|TRBV11-2|NA|NA
CASSSILQGASSPLHF
TGTGCCAGCAGCTCTATCTTACAGGGAGCGAGTTCACCCCTCCACTTT
>TRBJ2-7|TRBV6-5|NA|NA
CASSQTRSYEQYF
TGTGCCAGCAGTCAGACCCGGAGCTACGAGCAGTACTTC
>TRBJ2-7|TRBV7-2|few|TRBD2
CASSLVLAGGPGEQYF
TGTGCCAGCAGCTTAGTGTTAGCGGGGGGGCCTGGCGAGCAGTACTTC
>TRBJ2-5|TRBV5-1|NA|NA
CASRETDNPRTQYF
TGCGCCAGCAGAGAAACGGACAACCCCAGGACCCAGTACTTC
>TRBJ1-5|TRBV19|NA|NA
CASSQSQGVTANWPQHF
TGTGCCAGTAGTCAATCACAAGGGGTTACGGCGAACTGGCCCCAGCATTTT
>TRBJ1-2|TRBV7-9|NA|TRBD1
CASSLEVRGMGAYTF
TGTGCCAGCAGCTTAGAGGTCAGGGGGATGGGTGCCTACACCTTC
>TRBJ1-4|TRBV28|NA|TRBD1
CASSSQGGTNEKLFF
TGTGCCAGCAGTTCCCAGGGGGGAACTAATGAAAAACTGTTTTTT
>TRBJ2-6|TRBV7-8|NA|TRBD1
CASSLPGQGATGANVLTF
TGTGCCAGCAGCCTCCCTGGACAGGGGGCGACTGGGGCCAACGTCCTGACTTTC
>TRBJ1-4|TRBV11-2|NA|TRBD1
CASSPGQFNEKLFF
TGTGCCAGCAGCCCGGGACAGTTTAATGAAAAACTGTTTTTT
>TRBJ1-1|TRBV12-3/TRBV12-4|NA|NA
CASTPTVYTEAFF
TGTGCCAGCACCCCGACAGTTTACACTGAAGCTTTCTTT
>TRBJ2-2|TRBV4-2|NA|TRBD1
CASSQDHRGSPGELFF
TGTGCCAGCAGCCAAGATCACAGGGGGTCACCCGGGGAGCTGTTTTTT
>TRBJ2-3|TRBV5-1|NA|TRBD1
CASRLWDSADTQYF
TGCGCCAGCAGACTCTGGGACAGCGCAGATACGCAGTATTTT
>TRBJ2-4|TRBV6-1|NA|TRBD1
CASSESRQGATKNIQYF
TGTGCCAGCAGTGAATCTCGACAGGGGGCTACCAAAAACATTCAGTACTTC
>TRBJ2-5|TRBV6-5|NA|NA
CASTKNGLGAETQYF
TGTGCCAGCACTAAAAACGGTCTAGGAGCGGAGACCCAGTACTTC
>TRBJ1-4|TRBV5-1|NA|TRBD1
CASSFQTGVEKLFF
TGCGCCAGCAGCTTTCAGACAGGGGTAGAAAAACTGTTTTTT
>TRBJ2-3|TRBV5-5|few|TRBD1
CASSLGQGAGTDTQYF
TGTGCCAGCAGCTTGGGGCAGGGGGCCGGCACAGATACGCAGTATTTT
>TRBJ2-2|TRBV9|NA|TRBD1
CASSVGPGDRGHTGELFF
TGTGCCAGCAGCGTAGGTCCCGGGGACAGGGGTCACACCGGGGAGCTGTTTTTT
>TRBJ2-4|TRBV3-1/TRBV3-2|NA|NA
CASSQTTGGAKNIQYF
TGTGCCAGCAGCCAAACGACCGGGGGAGCCAAAAACATTCAGTACTTC
>TRBJ1-6|TRBV30|NA|TRBD1
CAWVLQGAASPLHF
TGTGCCTGGGTACTTCAGGGGGCTGCTTCACCCCTCCACTTT
>TRBJ2-7|TRBV4-1|NA|NA
CASSQDSVANPYVEQYF
TGCGCCAGCAGCCAAGATTCTGTTGCGAACCCCTACGTCGAGCAGTACTTC
>TRBJ2-5|TRBV27|NA|NA
CASSLWAGQETQYF
TGTGCCAGCAGTTTATGGGCAGGGCAAGAGACCCAGTACTTC
>TRBJ1-4|TRBV5-6|NA|NA
CASSFVEDFGEKLFF
TGTGCCAGCAGCTTCGTCGAGGATTTTGGGGAAAAACTGTTTTTT
>TRBJ2-7|TRBV5-1|once|NA
CASSLAEPYEQYF
TGCGCCAGCAGCTTGGCGGAGCCTTACGAGCAGTACTTC
>TRBJ2-2|TRBV19|NA|NA
CASSIEGVTGELFF
TGTGCCAGTAGTATCGAGGGTGTGACCGGGGAGCTGTTTTTT
>TRBJ1-1|TRBV12-5|NA|TRBD1
CASGLVPDRGAAEAFF
TGTGCTAGTGGTTTGGTCCCGGACAGGGGGGCCGCTGAAGCTTTCTTT
>TRBJ1-4|TRBV28|NA|NA
CASSFSGVEEKLFF
TGTGCCAGCAGTTTTTCAGGGGTGGAGGAAAAACTGTTTTTT
>TRBJ2-7|TRBV5-4|NA|TRBD1
CASSLDRGLNEQYF
TGTGCCAGCAGCTTAGACAGGGGGCTCAACGAGCAGTACTTC
>TRBJ1-1|TRBV7-9|NA|NA
CASSLAGIGGTEAFF
TGTGCCAGCAGCTTAGCTGGGATCGGGGGTACCGAAGCTTTCTTT
>TRBJ2-7|TRBV2|NA|NA
CASSESGVPTYEQYF
TGTGCCAGCAGCGAGTCCGGGGTCCCCACCTACGAGCAGTACTTC
>TRBJ2-7|TRBV4-2|NA|TRBD2
CASSQDSGGSAYEQYF
TGTGCCAGCAGCCAAGATTCCGGGGGGTCGGCCTACGAGCAGTACTTC
>TRBJ2-5|TRBV12-3/TRBV12-4|NA|NA
CASRAEGGGAQYF
TGTGCCAGCAGAGCCGAGGGAGGGGGGGCCCAGTACTTC
>TRBJ1-2|TRBV29-1|NA|NA
CSVDRQAHYGYTF
TGCAGCGTTGACCGGCAGGCTCACTATGGCTACACCTTC
>TRBJ2-7|TRBV10-3|NA|TRBD1
CAISEAGTGYYEQYF
TGTGCCATCAGTGAGGCTGGGACAGGGTACTACGAGCAGTACTTC
>TRBJ1-1|TRBV3-1/TRBV3-2|NA|NA
CASSPGYTEAFF
TGTGCCAGCAGCCCAGGGTACACTGAAGCTTTCTTT
>TRBJ2-7|TRBV5-1|once|NA
CASSYPDSLEQYF
TGCGCCAGCTCCTACCCCGACAGTCTCGAGCAGTACTTC
>TRBJ2-1|TRBV28|NA|NA
CASSLSGPGQFF
TGTGCCAGCAGTTTATCGGGTCCGGGGCAGTTCTTC
>TRBJ2-5|TRBV2|NA|TRBD2
CATTGLAGVETQYF
TGTGCCACAACGGGACTAGCGGGAGTTGAGACCCAGTACTTC
>TRBJ2-3|TRBV2|NA|NA
CASSGGRGTDTQYF
TGTGCCAGCAGTGGAGGCAGGGGCACAGATACGCAGTATTTT
>TRBJ1-2|TRBV10-1|NA|NA
CASSDGSHFDGYTF
TGCGCCAGCAGTGACGGGTCCCACTTCGATGGCTACACCTTC
>TRBJ2-5|TRBV12-5|once|NA
CASGIEETQYF
TGTGCTAGTGGAATCGAAGAGACCCAGTACTTC
>TRBJ2-3|TRBV5-6|NA|TRBD2
CASSLVPSGRADTQYF
TGTGCCAGCAGCTTGGTCCCTAGCGGGAGGGCAGATACGCAGTATTTT
>TRBJ1-1|TRBV12-3/TRBV12-4|NA|NA
CASSPVGRTEAFF
TGTGCCAGCAGTCCGGTGGGGAGGACTGAAGCTTTCTTT
>TRBJ1-1|TRBV11-1|NA|TRBD1
CASSLAPGQGWSEAFF
TGTGCCAGCAGCTTAGCCCCGGGACAGGGGTGGAGTGAAGCTTTCTTT
>TRBJ2-3|TRBV28|NA|TRBD2
CASSLRQGGDTQYF
TGTGCCAGCAGCCTCCGGCAGGGAGGGGATACGCAGTATTTT
>TRBJ1-6|TRBV20-1|NA|TRBD1
CSASSGQDNSPLHF
TGCAGTGCTAGTTCGGGACAGGACAATTCACCCCTCCACTTT
>TRBJ1-2|TRBV2|once|NA
CASSGGLTANYGYTF
TGTGCCAGCAGCGGGGGGCTTACAGCTAACTATGGCTACACCTTC
>TRBJ1-2|TRBV7-9|NA|TRBD1
CASSPRQGANYGYTF
TGTGCCAGCAGCCCCCGACAGGGGGCTAACTATGGCTACACCTTC
>TRBJ2-4|TRBV11-2|NA|TRBD1
CASSLSGGRGIQYF
TGTGCCAGCAGCTTATCAGGGGGCCGGGGCATTCAGTACTTC
>TRBJ1-1|TRBV30|NA|NA
CAWTGSPNTEAFF
TGTGCCTGGACAGGATCTCCGAACACTGAAGCTTTCTTT
>TRBJ1-2|TRBV27|NA|NA
CATRVDYQPKHYGYTF
TGTGCCACCAGAGTGGACTACCAGCCAAAACACTATGGCTACACCTTC
>TRBJ2-5|TRBV30|NA|NA
CAWSLSGRRETQYF
TGTGCCTGGAGTCTCAGCGGTCGGAGAGAGACCCAGTACTTC
>TRBJ1-2|TRBV6-6|few|TRBD1
CASSYSPTGEHYGYTF
TGTGCCAGCAGTTACTCGCCGACAGGGGAACACTATGGCTACACCTTC
>TRBJ1-3|TRBV6-1|NA|NA
CASSESSRAGNTIYF
TGTGCCAGCAGTGAGTCCTCCAGGGCTGGAAACACCATATATTTT
>TRBJ1-1|TRBV2|NA|NA
CASKTRESRGTEAFF
TGTGCCAGCAAGACTCGGGAGTCAAGAGGCACTGAAGCTTTCTTT